Sequencing of this T cell receptor (beta chain) was carried out in a study of identical twins. Per the germline V gene, CDR1 is DFQATT and CDR2 is SNEGSKA (reference sequence). Trimming took 3 bases from V and 3 from J; bases not matched to a gene: 10. The CDR3 is 16 residues long. TCRdb called the 5' RACE reads again in MiXCR, with one record for every CDR3 protein. The sample shows around 570,000 distinct CDR3 sequences, over 8.5% of them seen only once. As to this clonotype: Its specificity is unknown.

Findings and limits, study-wide: Insertions were reduced in abundant cord blood beta clonotypes but not in memory repertoires.

These data were also filed under a second study, of yellow fever vaccine responses in identical twins. From that second work: In identical twins, vaccine T cell responses appeared partly shared and partly individual.

The V gene is TRBV20-1, the J gene TRBJ2-1, with 8 bases that match TRBD2. The sample comprised PBMCs. This clonotype was sampled from a woman in her late teens or twenties in good health. This CDR3 reads CSARGQRGKFYNEQFF. In nucleotides, the CDR3 is TGCAGTGCTAGGGGTCAGCGGGGGAAATTCTACAATGAGCAGTTCTTC.